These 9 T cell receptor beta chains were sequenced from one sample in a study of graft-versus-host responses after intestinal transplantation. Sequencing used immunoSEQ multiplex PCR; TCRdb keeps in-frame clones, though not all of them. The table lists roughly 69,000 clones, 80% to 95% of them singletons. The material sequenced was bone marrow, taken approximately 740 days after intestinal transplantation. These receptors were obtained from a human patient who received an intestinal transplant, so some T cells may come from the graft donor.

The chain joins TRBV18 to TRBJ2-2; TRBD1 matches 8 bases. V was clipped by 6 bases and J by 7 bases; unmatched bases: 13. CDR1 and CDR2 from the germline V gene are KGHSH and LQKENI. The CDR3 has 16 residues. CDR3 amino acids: CASSLGTGGTRGELFF. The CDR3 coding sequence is TGTGCCAGCTCGCTCGGGACAGGAGGGACTCGCGGGGAGCTGTTTTTT. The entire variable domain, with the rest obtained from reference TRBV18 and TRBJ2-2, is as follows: NAGVMQNPRHLVRRRGQEARLRCSPMKGHSHVYWYRQLPEEGLKFMVYLQKENIIDESGMPKERFSAEFPKEGPSILRIQQVVRGDSAAYFCASSLGTGGTRGELFFGEGSRLTVL.

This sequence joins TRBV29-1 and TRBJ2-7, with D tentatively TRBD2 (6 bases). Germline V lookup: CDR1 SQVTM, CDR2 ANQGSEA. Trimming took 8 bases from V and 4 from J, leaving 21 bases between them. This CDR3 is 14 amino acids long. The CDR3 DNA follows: TGCAGCACTCCAACCACCGGGGGTAGGTACGAGCAGTACTTC. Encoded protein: CSTPTTGGRYEQYF.

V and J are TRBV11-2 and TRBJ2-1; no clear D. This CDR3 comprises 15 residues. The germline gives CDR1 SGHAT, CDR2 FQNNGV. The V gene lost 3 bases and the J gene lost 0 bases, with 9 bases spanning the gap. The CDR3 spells CASSLITGSYNEQFF. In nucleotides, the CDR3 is TGTGCCAGCAGCTTGATTACGGGCTCCTACAATGAGCAGTTCTTC.

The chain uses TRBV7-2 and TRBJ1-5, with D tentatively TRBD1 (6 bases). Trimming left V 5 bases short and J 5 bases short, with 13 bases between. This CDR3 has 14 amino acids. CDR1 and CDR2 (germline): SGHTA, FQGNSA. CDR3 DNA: TGTGCCAGCAGCCTTTACAGGGAGGATCAGCCCCAGCATTTT. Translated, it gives CASSLYREDQPQHF.

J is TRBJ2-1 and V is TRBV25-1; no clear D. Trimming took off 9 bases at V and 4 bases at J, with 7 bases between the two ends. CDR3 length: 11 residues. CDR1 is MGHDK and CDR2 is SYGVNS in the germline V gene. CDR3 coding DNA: TGTGCCAGTACAAGTTACAATGAGCAGTTCTTC. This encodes CASTSYNEQFF.

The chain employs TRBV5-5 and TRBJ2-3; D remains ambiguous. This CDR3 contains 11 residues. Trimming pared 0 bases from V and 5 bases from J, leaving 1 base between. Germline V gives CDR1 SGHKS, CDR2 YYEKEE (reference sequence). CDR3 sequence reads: CASSLEDTQYF. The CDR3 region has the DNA TGTGCCAGCAGCTTGGAAGATACGCAGTATTTT.

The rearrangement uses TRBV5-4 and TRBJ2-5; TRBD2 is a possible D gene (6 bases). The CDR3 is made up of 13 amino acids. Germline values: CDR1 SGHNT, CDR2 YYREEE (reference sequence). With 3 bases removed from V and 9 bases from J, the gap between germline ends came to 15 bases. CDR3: CASSWNSREAQYF. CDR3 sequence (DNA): TGTGCCAGCAGCTGGAATAGTAGGGAGGCCCAGTACTTC.

CDR3 sequence reads: CASSLLKSSTGELFF. CDR3 nucleotide sequence: TGTGCCAGCAGCTTGTTGAAATCGAGCACCGGGGAGCTGTTTTTT. J is TRBJ2-2 and V is TRBV5-4; D remains ambiguous. Germline V CDR1 and CDR2: SGHNT, YYREEE (reference sequence). V shed 1 base and J shed 4 bases, with 11 bases lying between them. This CDR3 comprises 15 residues.

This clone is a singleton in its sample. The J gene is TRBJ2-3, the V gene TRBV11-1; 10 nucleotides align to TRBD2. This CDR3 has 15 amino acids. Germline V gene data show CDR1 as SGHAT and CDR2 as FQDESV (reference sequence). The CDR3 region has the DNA TGTGCTACGGCTGGGACTAGCGCTAGCACAGATACGCAGTATTTT. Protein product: CATAGTSASTDTQYF.